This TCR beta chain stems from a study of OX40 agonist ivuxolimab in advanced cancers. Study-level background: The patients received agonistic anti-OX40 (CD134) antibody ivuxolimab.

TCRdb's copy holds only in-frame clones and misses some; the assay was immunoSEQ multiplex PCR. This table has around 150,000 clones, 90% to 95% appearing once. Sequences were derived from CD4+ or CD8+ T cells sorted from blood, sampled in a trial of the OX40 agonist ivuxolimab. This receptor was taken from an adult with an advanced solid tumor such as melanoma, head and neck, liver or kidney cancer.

The CDR3 reads CAWRAGTEKLFF. The CDR3, as DNA: TGTGCCTGGAGGGCCGGGACCGAAAAACTGTTTTTT. The rearrangement uses TRBV30 and TRBJ1-4, with a tentative D call TRBD1 (5 bases). Deletions cut 3 bases from V and 8 bases from J, with 10 bases between. Germline loops: CDR1 GTSNPN, CDR2 SVGIG (reference sequence). The CDR3 has 12 amino acids.